This TCR beta chain was sequenced during a study of T-cell reconstitution after alpha-beta-depleted transplantation in children. Whole-study findings and limits: Expanded graft clones, several hundred of them, were reportedly the source of alpha-beta T cells about two months after transplant. T-cell counts and diversity were attributed mostly to newly produced T cells one year after transplant. Some patients' high day-60 TCRbeta diversity was attributed to recipient cells surviving conditioning.

This CDR3 region has 13 residues. CDR1 is SGHTA, CDR2 FQGNSA, per germline. V was shortened by 1 base and J by 1 base, with 4 bases between the two germline ends. Preparation of the TCRbeta library involved a method that used unique molecular identifiers. TCRdb reprocessed the PCR reads via MiXCR and lists one record per CDR3 protein. This repertoire shows 85,000 to 120,000 distinct CDR3 sequences, roughly 7.2% found once; its top ten account for about 17%. At least ten counts were recorded for this clonotype. As yet, its antigen is unknown. The J gene is TRBJ1-1, the V gene TRBV7-2; D not certain. The sequencing here drew on PBMCs, taken before TCRalphabeta/CD19-depleted stem cell transplant. This TCR was sampled from a boy between 2 and 10 years old with acute lymphoblastic leukemia, due to receive a stem cell transplant. The CDR3 protein is CASSLGQNTEAFF. Written as DNA, the CDR3 is TGTGCCAGCAGCTTAGGACAGAACACTGAAGCTTTCTTT.